This TCR beta chain came from a study of blood T cell repertoires in COVID-19. Sequencing was performed with immunoSEQ multiplex PCR; in TCRdb, only in-frame clones are kept and a portion is missing. The sample shows roughly 250,000 clones, roughly 88% of them seen only once. CDR3 size: 14 residues. CDR1 and CDR2 from the germline V gene are SQVTM and ANQGSEA. V was pared by 2 bases and J by 3 bases, with 4 bases of the junction left unmatched. The chain links TRBV29-1 to TRBJ2-3, with TRBD1 identical over 8 bases. The clonotype was recovered from a woman between 45 and 65 years old who had recovered from COVID-19. The sequencing sample was made of PBMCs or T cells enriched from blood (not recorded which). The CDR3: CSVEQGAVTDTQYF. CDR3 nucleotides: TGCAGCGTTGAACAGGGGGCGGTTACAGATACGCAGTATTTT.